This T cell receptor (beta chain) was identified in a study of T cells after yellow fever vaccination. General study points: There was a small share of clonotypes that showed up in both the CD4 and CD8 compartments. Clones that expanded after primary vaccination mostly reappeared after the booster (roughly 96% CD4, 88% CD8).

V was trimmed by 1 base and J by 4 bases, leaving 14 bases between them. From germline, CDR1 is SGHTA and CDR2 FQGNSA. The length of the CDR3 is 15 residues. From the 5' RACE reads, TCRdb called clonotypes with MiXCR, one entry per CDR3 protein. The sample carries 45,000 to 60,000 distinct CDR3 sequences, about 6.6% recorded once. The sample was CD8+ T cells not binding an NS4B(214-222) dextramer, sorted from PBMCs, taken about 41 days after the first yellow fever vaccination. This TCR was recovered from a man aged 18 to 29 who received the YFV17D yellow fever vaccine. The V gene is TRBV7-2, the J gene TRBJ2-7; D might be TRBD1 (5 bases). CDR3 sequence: CASSLEKTARYEQYF. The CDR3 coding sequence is TGTGCCAGCAGCTTAGAGAAGACAGCCCGATACGAGCAGTACTTC.